These T cell receptor beta chains were read from a single sample in a study of CD8+ T cells in alopecia areata. TCRdb's copy holds only in-frame clones and misses some; the assay was immunoSEQ multiplex PCR. The sample has about 160,000 clones, roughly 65% seen once. Here the sequenced sample was CD4+ T cells sorted from blood, taken at week 4, from a patient treated with tofacitinib. Receptors originate from a human donor with alopecia areata. Each CDR3 is given with its conserved first and last residue. A D gene is named only where the DNA matches it firmly. Size is stated for part of the rows, as once, few or many counts, or as a class when the clone is expanded.

-	TRBV30	TRBJ2-1	-	CAWSVGPHNEQFF	TGTGCCTGGAGTGTGGGCCCCCACAATGAGCAGTTCTTC
TRBD1	TRBV5-4	TRBJ1-2	-	CASSLEGGGYGYTF	TGTGCCAGCAGCTTGGAAGGGGGCGGCTATGGCTACACCTTC
TRBD2	TRBV12-5	TRBJ2-7	-	CASAKLAGGLEQYF	TGTGCTAGTGCAAAACTAGCGGGGGGGCTTGAGCAGTACTTC
-	TRBV30	TRBJ1-2	once	CAWSPRAGGYTF	TGTGCCTGGAGTCCTCGGGCCGGCGGCTACACCTTC
-	TRBV7-2	TRBJ1-5	-	CASSLGGRGMGNQPQHF	TGTGCCAGCAGCTTAGGAGGAAGGGGAATGGGCAATCAGCCCCAGCATTTT
-	TRBV27	TRBJ2-7	-	CASSLSASYEQYF	TGTGCCAGCAGTTTATCGGCAAGCTACGAGCAGTACTTC
-	TRBV10-3	TRBJ2-5	-	CAISEGGRIKETQYF	TGTGCCATCAGTGAAGGGGGGCGAATTAAGGAGACCCAGTACTTC
TRBD2	TRBV9	TRBJ2-1	-	CASSVVPTSGGGNEQFF	TGTGCCAGCAGCGTAGTCCCTACTAGCGGGGGTGGTAATGAGCAGTTCTTC
TRBD1	TRBV10-3	TRBJ2-3	-	CAIISDRGGTQYF	TGTGCCATCATCTCAGACAGGGGAGGTACGCAGTATTTT
-	TRBV2	TRBJ2-1	-	CASSGEATGYNEQFF	TGTGCCAGCAGTGGAGAAGCGACAGGATACAATGAGCAGTTCTTC
-	TRBV7-8	TRBJ2-7	-	CASSLARSIEQYF	TGTGCCAGCAGCTTAGCGAGGAGTATCGAGCAGTACTTC
TRBD2	TRBV4-3	TRBJ2-7	-	CASSQEAPGSGGPGEQYF	TGCGCCAGCAGCCAAGAGGCCCCGGGTAGCGGGGGGCCGGGAGAGCAGTACTTC
-	TRBV7-8	TRBJ1-2	-	CASSLDPGYFYGYTF	TGTGCCAGCAGCTTAGATCCGGGATACTTTTATGGCTACACCTTC
-	TRBV30	TRBJ1-2	-	CAWSRPANYGYTF	TGTGCCTGGAGTCGCCCGGCTAACTATGGCTACACCTTC
-	TRBV7-2	TRBJ2-5	-	CASSYSETQYF	TGTGCCAGCAGCTACTCGGAGACCCAGTACTTC
-	TRBV9	TRBJ1-5	-	CASSVGSGAQPQHF	TGTGCCAGCAGCGTAGGTTCGGGAGCCCAGCCCCAGCATTTT
-	TRBV27	TRBJ2-5	few	CASSLSSGRGWETQYF	TGTGCCAGCAGTTTATCCTCGGGTAGGGGGTGGGAGACCCAGTACTTC
-	TRBV2	TRBJ2-1	-	CASSAVSSYNEQFF	TGTGCCAGCAGTGCTGTTAGCTCCTACAATGAGCAGTTCTTC
-	TRBV2	TRBJ1-1	-	CASSSEQGGTEAFF	TGTGCCAGCAGTTCGGAACAGGGAGGGACTGAAGCTTTCTTT
-	TRBV30	TRBJ1-5	-	CAWSISLGGNQPQHF	TGTGCCTGGAGTATATCCCTGGGGGGAAATCAGCCCCAGCATTTT
-	TRBV29-1	TRBJ1-1	-	CSVEWLGDGDTEAFF	TGCAGCGTTGAATGGTTAGGGGACGGGGACACTGAAGCTTTCTTT
TRBD1	TRBV7-3	TRBJ2-1	-	CASSSQGFSYNEQFF	TGTGCCAGCAGCTCACAGGGGTTTTCCTACAATGAGCAGTTCTTC
TRBD2	TRBV29-1	TRBJ2-1	few	CSDKGLAGGYGSSYNEQFF	TGCAGCGATAAGGGACTAGCGGGGGGCTACGGTAGCTCCTACAATGAGCAGTTCTTC
TRBD2	TRBV4-3	TRBJ2-3	few	CASSPTGTSGGYTQYF	TGCGCCAGCAGCCCGACCGGGACTAGCGGGGGTTATACGCAGTATTTT
TRBD2	TRBV7-2	TRBJ2-7	-	CASSLARPSGGGEQYF	TGTGCCAGCAGCTTAGCGCGGCCTAGCGGGGGCGGCGAGCAGTACTTC
-	TRBV7-8	TRBJ1-1	-	CASSKNTEAFF	TGTGCCAGCAGCAAGAACACTGAAGCTTTCTTT
-	TRBV30	TRBJ2-7	-	CAWGGVSYEQYF	TGTGCCTGGGGGGGTGTCAGCTACGAGCAGTACTTC
-	TRBV7-3	TRBJ2-5	-	CASSLLGRGQETQYF	TGTGCCAGCAGCTTACTTGGGAGGGGGCAAGAGACCCAGTACTTC
TRBD1	TRBV6-5	TRBJ2-7	few	CAAHRGNTYEQYF	TGTGCCGCCCACAGGGGCAATACCTACGAGCAGTACTTC
-	TRBV9	TRBJ2-3	few	CASSVDASPDTQYF	TGTGCCAGCAGCGTAGATGCTAGCCCAGATACGCAGTATTTT
-	TRBV5-6	TRBJ1-2	-	CASSRAAPVNYGYTF	TGTGCCAGCAGCCGGGCGGCCCCCGTTAACTATGGCTACACCTTC
TRBD1	TRBV9	TRBJ1-3	-	CASSVAGGQGENTIYF	TGTGCCAGCAGCGTAGCTGGGGGACAGGGAGAAAACACCATATATTTT
TRBD1	TRBV7-9	TRBJ1-6	medium-sized	CASSPLAGGLNNSPLHF	TGTGCCAGCAGCCCCCTGGCAGGGGGCTTGAATAATTCACCCCTCCACTTT
TRBD1	TRBV2	TRBJ1-1	-	CASSTGQGAFF	TGTGCCAGCAGTACGGGACAGGGGGCTTTCTTT
TRBD1	TRBV9	TRBJ2-2	-	CASSVDRGYTGELFF	TGTGCCAGCAGCGTAGACAGGGGGTACACCGGGGAGCTGTTTTTT
-	TRBV29-1	TRBJ2-7	few	CSVASGEQYF	TGCAGCGTCGCGTCGGGGGAGCAGTACTTC
TRBD1	TRBV9	TRBJ1-2	-	CASSVVPGTGKYNYGYTF	TGTGCCAGCAGCGTAGTGCCCGGGACAGGAAAGTATAACTATGGCTACACCTTC
-	TRBV2	TRBJ2-6	-	CASSDNLPGANVLTF	TGTGCCAGCAGTGACAATCTCCCTGGGGCCAACGTCCTGACTTTC
-	TRBV29-1	TRBJ2-2	few	CSVGVTYTGELFF	TGCAGCGTTGGAGTCACTTACACCGGGGAGCTGTTTTTT
-	TRBV29-1	TRBJ2-6	-	CSVTHPSGANVLTF	TGCAGCGTTACCCACCCCTCTGGGGCCAACGTCCTGACTTTC
-	TRBV2	TRBJ2-3	-	CASTADTDTQYF	TGTGCCAGCACGGCAGACACAGATACGCAGTATTTT
-	TRBV19	TRBJ2-2	-	CASSIPGNTGELFF	TGTGCCAGTAGTATTCCGGGGAACACCGGGGAGCTGTTTTTT
TRBD1	TRBV5-6	TRBJ1-2	-	CASTLGQGPYGYTF	TGTGCCAGCACCTTGGGACAGGGACCCTATGGCTACACCTTC
-	TRBV5-4	TRBJ1-1	-	CASSFGEVGAFF	TGTGCCAGCAGCTTTGGAGAGGTGGGTGCGTTCTTT
TRBD1	TRBV6-5	TRBJ1-1	-	CASSSGTEEAFF	TGTGCCAGCAGCTCCGGGACAGAAGAAGCTTTCTTT